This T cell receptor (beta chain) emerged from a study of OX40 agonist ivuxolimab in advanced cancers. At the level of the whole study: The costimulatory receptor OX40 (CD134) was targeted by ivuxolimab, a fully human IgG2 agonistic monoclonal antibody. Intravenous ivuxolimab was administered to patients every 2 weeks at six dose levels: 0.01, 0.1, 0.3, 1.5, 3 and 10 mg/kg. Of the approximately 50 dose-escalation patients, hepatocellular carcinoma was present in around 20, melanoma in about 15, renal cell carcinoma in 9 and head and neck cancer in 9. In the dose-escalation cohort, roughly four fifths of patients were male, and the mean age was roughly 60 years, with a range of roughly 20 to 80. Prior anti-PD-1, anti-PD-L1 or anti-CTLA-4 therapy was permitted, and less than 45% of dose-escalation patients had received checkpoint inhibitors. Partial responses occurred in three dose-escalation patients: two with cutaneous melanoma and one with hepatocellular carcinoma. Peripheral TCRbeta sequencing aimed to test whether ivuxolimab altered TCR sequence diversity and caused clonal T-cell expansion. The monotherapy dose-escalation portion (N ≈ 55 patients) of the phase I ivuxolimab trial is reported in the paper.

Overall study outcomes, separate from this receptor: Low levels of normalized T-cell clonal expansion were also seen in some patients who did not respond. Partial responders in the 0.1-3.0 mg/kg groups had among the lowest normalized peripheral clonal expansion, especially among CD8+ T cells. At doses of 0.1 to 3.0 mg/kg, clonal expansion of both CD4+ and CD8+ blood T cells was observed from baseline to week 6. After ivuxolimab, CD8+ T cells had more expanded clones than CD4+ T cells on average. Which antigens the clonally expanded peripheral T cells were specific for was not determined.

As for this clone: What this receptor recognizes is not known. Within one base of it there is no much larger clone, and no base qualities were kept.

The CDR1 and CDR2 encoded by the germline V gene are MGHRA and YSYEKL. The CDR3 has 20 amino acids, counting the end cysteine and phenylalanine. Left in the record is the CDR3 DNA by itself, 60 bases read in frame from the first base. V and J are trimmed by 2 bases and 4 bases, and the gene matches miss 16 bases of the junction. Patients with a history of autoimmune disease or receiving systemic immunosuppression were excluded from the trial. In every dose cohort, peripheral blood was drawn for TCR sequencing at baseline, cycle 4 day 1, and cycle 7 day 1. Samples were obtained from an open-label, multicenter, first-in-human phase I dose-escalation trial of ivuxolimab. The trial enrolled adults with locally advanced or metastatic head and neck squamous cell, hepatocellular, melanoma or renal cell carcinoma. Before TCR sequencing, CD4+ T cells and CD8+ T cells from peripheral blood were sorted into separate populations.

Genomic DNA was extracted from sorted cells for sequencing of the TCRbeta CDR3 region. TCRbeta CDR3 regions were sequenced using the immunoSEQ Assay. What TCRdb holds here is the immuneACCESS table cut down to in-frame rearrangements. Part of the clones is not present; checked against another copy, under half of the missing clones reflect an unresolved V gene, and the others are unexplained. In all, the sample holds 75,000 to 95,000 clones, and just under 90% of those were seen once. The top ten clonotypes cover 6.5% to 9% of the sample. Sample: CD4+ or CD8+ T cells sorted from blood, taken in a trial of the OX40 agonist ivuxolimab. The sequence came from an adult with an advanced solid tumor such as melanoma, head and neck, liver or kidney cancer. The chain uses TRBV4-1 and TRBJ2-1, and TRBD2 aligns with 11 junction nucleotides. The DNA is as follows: TGCGCCAGCAGCCAACTACGGGGGTTTGAACTAGCGGGGGAATACAATGAGCAGTTCTTC. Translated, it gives CASSQLRGFELAGEYNEQFF.